This T cell receptor beta chain comes out of a study of blood T cell repertoires in COVID-19. Study context: Samples of COVID-19 (acute and convalescent) were obtained from the United States, Italy and Spain. T cells, B-cell-depleted T cells, or PBMCs provided the cDNA or gDNA that served as material.

This CDR3 is built from 14 residues. Germline CDR1 MDHEN, CDR2 SYDVKM. V was pared by 5 bases and J by 4 bases, with 14 bases between. As processed by the authors: Amplification of reference gene primers provided the estimated nucleated cell counts. The data were produced by immunoSEQ multiplex PCR, yet TCRdb's version contains in-frame clones alone and is incomplete. Clone size and V and J calls were adopted from that table, with D and trimming inferred from the DNA. The table records 150,000 or so clones, more than 65% of them present only once. This receptor was taken from a woman aged 50 to 60 in a cohort sampled during active or convalescent COVID-19. The V and J genes are TRBV28 and TRBJ1-2; D ambiguous. The sample comprised peripheral blood. The CDR3 spells CASSRHGKVYGYTF. CDR3 in DNA: TGTGCCAGCAGTCGACACGGGAAGGTCTATGGCTACACCTTC.